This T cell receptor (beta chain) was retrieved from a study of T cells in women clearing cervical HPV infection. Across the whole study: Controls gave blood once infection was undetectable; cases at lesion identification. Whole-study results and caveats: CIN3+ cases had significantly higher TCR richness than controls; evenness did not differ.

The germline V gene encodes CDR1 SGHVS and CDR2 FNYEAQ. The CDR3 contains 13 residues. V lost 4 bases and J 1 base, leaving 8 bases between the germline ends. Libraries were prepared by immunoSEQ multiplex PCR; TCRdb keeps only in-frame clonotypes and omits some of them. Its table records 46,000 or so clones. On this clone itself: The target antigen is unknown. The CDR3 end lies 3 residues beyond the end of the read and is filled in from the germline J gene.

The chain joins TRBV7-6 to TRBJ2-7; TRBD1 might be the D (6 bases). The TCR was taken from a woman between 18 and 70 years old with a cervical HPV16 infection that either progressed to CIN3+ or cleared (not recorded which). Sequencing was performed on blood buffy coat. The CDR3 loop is CASSSQGSYEQYF. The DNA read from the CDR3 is TGTGCCAGCAGCTCTCAGGGGTCCTACGAG. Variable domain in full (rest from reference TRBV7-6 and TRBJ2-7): GAGVSQSPRYKVTKRGQDVALRCDPISGHVSLYWYRQALGQGPEFLTYFNYEAQQDKSGLPNDRFSAERPEGSISTLTIQRTEQRDSAMYRCASSSQGSYEQYFGPGTRLTVT.